A single T cell receptor (beta chain) is shown here with its context. Germline V gene sequence: CDR1 MNHEY, CDR2 SMNVEV (reference sequence). Trimming pared 10 bases from V and 5 bases from J, leaving 18 bases between. There are 14 residues in the CDR3. The source of the sample is a study of blood T cell repertoires in COVID-19. Profiled with immunoSEQ multiplex PCR; TCRdb holds only in-frame clones, not every one. The sample carries under 400,000 clones, approximately 89% recorded once. The specimen sequenced was PBMCs or T cells enriched from blood (not recorded which). The sequence was obtained from a middle-aged man in a cohort exposed to, infected with or recovered from COVID-19 (not recorded which). The chain combines TRBV27 with TRBJ2-1; D remains ambiguous. CDR3 region: CATTQSSGDNEQFF. CDR3 sequence (DNA): TGTGCCACCACCCAGAGTAGTGGAGACAATGAGCAGTTCTTC.